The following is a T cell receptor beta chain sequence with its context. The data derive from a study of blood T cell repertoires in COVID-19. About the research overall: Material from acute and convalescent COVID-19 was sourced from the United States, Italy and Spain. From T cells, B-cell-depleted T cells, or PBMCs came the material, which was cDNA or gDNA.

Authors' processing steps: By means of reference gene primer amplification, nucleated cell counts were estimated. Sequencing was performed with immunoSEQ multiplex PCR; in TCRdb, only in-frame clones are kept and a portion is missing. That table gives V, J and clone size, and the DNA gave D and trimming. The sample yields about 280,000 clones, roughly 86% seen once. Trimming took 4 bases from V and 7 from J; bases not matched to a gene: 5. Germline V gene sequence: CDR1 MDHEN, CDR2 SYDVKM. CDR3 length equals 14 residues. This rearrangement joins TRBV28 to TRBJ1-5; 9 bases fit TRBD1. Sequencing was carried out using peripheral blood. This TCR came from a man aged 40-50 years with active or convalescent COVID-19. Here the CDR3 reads CASSSTGGEQPQHF. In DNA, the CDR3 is TGTGCCAGCAGTTCGACAGGGGGAGAGCAGCCCCAGCATTTT.